Below are 10 T cell receptor beta chains sequenced from a single sample in a study of long-term antiretroviral therapy in people with HIV. The assay used was immunoSEQ (version v3.0), run at survey level. Method: immunoSEQ multiplex PCR; TCRdb's copy keeps in-frame clones and lacks some. The sample includes 20,000 to 25,000 clones, around 92% seen only once; the top ten take around 7%. The input for sequencing was unsorted PBMCs, taken 4.4 years after starting antiretroviral therapy. Receptors were obtained from a woman between 45 and 60 years old with HIV.

The chain carries TRBV5-1 and TRBJ1-3, with D maybe TRBD1 (6 bases). Deletions cut 0 bases from V and 0 bases from J, with 10 bases between. CDR3 length equals 16 residues. Germline-derived CDR1 and CDR2 are SGHRS and YFSETQ. The CDR3: CASSLEPGASGNTIYF. In nucleotides, the CDR3 is TGCGCCAGCAGCTTGGAGCCAGGGGCCTCTGGAAACACCATATATTTT.

The genes are TRBV9 and TRBJ2-6; weak D call: TRBD1 (5 bases). The CDR3 is 18 residues long. Germline loops: CDR1 SGDLS, CDR2 YYNGEE. Trimming shortened V by 0 bases and J by 1 base, and 14 bases separated the two germline ends. The CDR3 spells CASSVAGAPGSGANVLTF. The DNA of the CDR3 is TGTGCCAGCAGCGTAGCTGGTGCGCCAGGGTCTGGGGCCAACGTCCTGACTTTC.

This clone appeared a few times. The rearrangement joins TRBV7-2 to TRBJ2-1, with TRBD2 matching 12 bases. The CDR3 has 13 residues. CDR1 is SGHTA, CDR2 FQGNSA, per germline. With V trimmed by 5 bases and J by 9 bases, 2 bases remained unmatched. The CDR3 DNA sequence: TGTGCCAGCAGCCGGACTAGCGGGGCTGAGCAGTTCTTC. This encodes CASSRTSGAEQFF. Complete variable domain (other parts from reference TRBV7-2 and TRBJ2-1): GAGVSQSPSNKVTEKGKDVELRCDPISGHTALYWYRQSLGQGLEFLIYFQGNSAPDKSGLPSDRFSAERTGGSVSTLTIQRTQQEDSAVYLCASSRTSGAEQFFGPGTRLTVL.

Comment on this clone: An end of the junction does not agree with germline; a read error may underlie this. The chain couples TRBV6-1 to TRBJ1-2, with 8 positions matching TRBD1. Germline lookup yields CDR1 MNHNS and CDR2 SASEGT. This CDR3 is 13 amino acids long. The CDR3 DNA reads as TGTGCCAGCAGCGAAGGGACAGGCCCTTCGGACACCTTC. This gives the protein CASSEGTGPSDTF.

The chain carries TRBV7-2 and TRBJ2-5; 8 nucleotides agree with TRBD2. Germline CDR1 is SGHTA and CDR2 is FQGNSA. Trimming at V came to 5 bases and at J to 5 bases, leaving 10 bases not matched to a gene. CDR3 length equals 15 residues. CDR3 coding DNA: TGTGCCAGCAGCCGTTCAGCGGGGGCGGGGGAGACCCAGTACTTC. It specifies CASSRSAGAGETQYF.

This rearrangement joins TRBV28 to TRBJ2-2; 11 bases line up with TRBD2. V was clipped by 5 bases and J by 4 bases; unmatched bases: 3. The CDR3 loop spans 15 amino acids. Germline-derived CDR1 and CDR2 are MDHEN and SYDVKM. The CDR3 region is CASSRTSGRTGELFF. The CDR3 DNA is TGTGCCAGCAGTAGGACTAGCGGGCGCACCGGGGAGCTGTTTTTT.

The chain combines TRBV5-1 with TRBJ2-5, with a weak D call TRBD1 (5 bases). The CDR3 spans 13 residues. CDR1 and CDR2 from the germline V gene are SGHRS and YFSETQ. The ends were cut back, 0 bases at V and 3 bases at J, with 6 bases in the middle. The chain's CDR3 is CASSLEGEETQYF. In nucleotides, the CDR3 is TGCGCCAGCAGCTTGGAAGGGGAAGAGACCCAGTACTTC.

The rearrangement links TRBV11-2 to TRBJ2-3; 12 nucleotides match TRBD1. This CDR3 spans 18 amino acids. Losses at the gene ends were 3 bases for V and 3 bases for J; bases not matched to a gene: 10. Germline V gene data show CDR1 as SGHAT and CDR2 as FQNNGV. CDR3 region: CASSFPMGQGARTDTQYF. CDR3 coding DNA: TGTGCCAGCAGCTTCCCCATGGGACAGGGGGCAAGAACAGATACGCAGTATTTT.

V is TRBV6-1 and J is TRBJ2-6; maybe TRBD2 (6 bases). Per germline, CDR1 MNHNS and CDR2 SASEGT. The V gene lost 4 bases and the J gene lost 0 bases, with 13 bases spanning the gap. The CDR3 is 17 residues long. CDR3 nucleotide sequence: TGTGCCAGCAGTGTTTCGGGAGAGAGCTCTGGGGCCAACGTCCTGACTTTC. Translating it yields CASSVSGESSGANVLTF.

The gene calls are TRBV6-5 and TRBJ2-4; weak D call: TRBD1 (6 bases). Germline assignment: CDR1 MNHEY and CDR2 SVGAGI. The CDR3 loop spans 14 amino acids. V shed 10 bases and J shed 1 base, with 14 bases lying between them. CDR3 nucleotide sequence: TGTGCCACGCATACAGGGCTGGCCAAAAACATTCAGTACTTC. Protein product: CATHTGLAKNIQYF.